The following is a T cell receptor (delta chain) sequence with its context. This clone may be a read error of a much larger clone one base away. This sample is part of a study of gamma-delta chains in newborns, infants, children. Study information: Innate gammadelta T cells reportedly expand polyclonally right after birth, driven by microbial exposure, per the title.

TCRdb re-analyzed the reads via CATT. Of about 3,300 delta-chain clones in the sample, roughly 48% were seen once. Per the germline V gene, CDR1 is GEAIGNYY and CDR2 is EKD. The CDR3 totals 18 residues. The V gene is TRDV2, the J gene TRDJ3, with D perhaps matching TRDD3 (6 bases). The clonotype comes from a child who received the measles vaccine. Sequences were obtained from blood. The CDR3 DNA follows: TGTGCCTGTGACACCGGGGGGTTTAGCTCCTGGGGCACCCGACAGATGTTTTTC. Its translation: CACDTGGFSSWGTRQMFF.